The 22 T cell receptor beta chains reported below all come from one sample, sequenced in a study of blood T cells in healthy people across ages. A second PCR, run for about 7 to 12 cycles, used a sample-barcoded 5' primer plus a J-beta primer mix. TCRdb used MiXCR to reprocess the 5' RACE reads, holding one entry per CDR3 protein. This table has 870,000 or so distinct CDR3 sequences, 29% appearing once. What was sequenced was blood. The receptors were sampled from a woman of 80 years or more in good health.

J is TRBJ2-7 and V is TRBV29-1; 12 bases line up with TRBD1. V was pared by 4 bases and J by 7 bases, with 11 bases of the junction left unmatched. The CDR3 extends over 15 amino acids. Germline CDR1 SQVTM, CDR2 ANQGSEA. CDR3 in amino acids: CSVVHLGQGAQEQYF. CDR3 bases: TGCAGCGTTGTCCATTTGGGACAGGGGGCTCAGGAGCAGTACTTC.

This clonotype appeared many times. The chain uses TRBV7-9 and TRBJ2-7; D could derive from TRBD1 or TRBD2 (5 bases each). The CDR3 loop spans 14 amino acids. CDR1 is SEHNR, CDR2 FQNEAQ, per germline (reference sequence). The ends were cut back, 5 bases at V and 4 bases at J, with 15 bases in the middle. This CDR3 is CASSVGVGAYEQYF. Here the CDR3 DNA reads TGTGCCAGCAGCGTCGGGGTAGGGGCTTACGAGCAGTACTTC. The complete variable domain, with remaining parts taken from reference TRBV7-9 and TRBJ2-7, reads DTGVSQNPRHKITKRGQNVTFRCDPISEHNRLYWYRQTLGQGPEFLTYFQNEAQLEKSRLLSDRFSAERPKGSFSTLEIQRTEQGDSAMYLCASSVGVGAYEQYFGPGTRLTVT.

Details on this clonotype: A much bigger clone sits one base away, suggesting this may be a read error. This chain joins TRBV11-2 and TRBJ2-3, with TRBD2 matching 11 bases. The CDR3 spans 16 residues. Germline V gives CDR1 SGHAT, CDR2 FQNNGV. The CDR3 DNA sequence: TGTACCAGCAGCTTAGGGACTAGCGGAAGCACAGATACGCAGTATTTT. This codes for CTSSLGTSGSTDTQYF.

This clonotype was counted many times. V and J are TRBV12-3 or TRBV12-4 and TRBJ2-3, with D possibly TRBD1 on 5 matching bases. The CDR3 contains 14 residues. Between the trimmed V and J ends, which lost 1 base and 2 bases, there was a span of 7 bases. The CDR3 coding sequence is TGTGCCAGCAGTTTAGGCAGGGTCACAGATACGCAGTATTTT. It is translated as CASSLGRVTDTQYF.

This clonotype was recorded many times. V and J are TRBV20-1 and TRBJ1-5; possible D gene TRBD1, 6 bases. The length of the CDR3 is 15 residues. CDR1 is DFQATT, CDR2 SNEGSKA, per germline (reference sequence). Trimming removed 0 bases from V and 1 base from J, with 10 bases in between. CDR3 in DNA: TGCAGTGCTAGAGATTGGAGGGGGAGCAATCAGCCCCAGCATTTT. Translating it yields CSARDWRGSNQPQHF.

In DNA form, the CDR3 reads TGCGCCAGCAGCCAAGATCGCCAGGGCCGCACAGATACGCAGTATTTT. Its protein product is CASSQDRQGRTDTQYF. The V gene is TRBV4-1, the J gene TRBJ2-3; D might be TRBD1 (5 bases). The germline V gene has CDR1 MGHRA and CDR2 YSYEKL. Trimming stripped 0 bases from V and 1 base from J, with 11 bases between. CDR3 length equals 16 residues.

This clonotype was observed many times. This chain links TRBV25-1 with TRBJ2-1, with no clear D. Per the germline V gene, CDR1 is MGHDK and CDR2 is SYGVNS. V gave up 2 bases and J gave up 5 bases, with 10 bases separating them. This CDR3 region has 14 residues. CDR3 in DNA: TGTGCCAGCAGTGAACGGGCCGACCACAATGAGCAGTTCTTC. It translates to CASSERADHNEQFF.

The V and J genes are TRBV29-1 and TRBJ2-5, with 7 bases identical to TRBD1. V was clipped by 6 bases and J by 11 bases; unmatched bases: 15. The CDR3 is 13 amino acids. Looked up from germline, CDR1 is SQVTM and CDR2 is ANQGSEA. In DNA form, the CDR3 reads TGCAGCGTGGGACAGACAGGGATGAGGGAGCAGTACTTC. Translating gives CSVGQTGMREQYF.

In its sample, this clonotype was seen many times. The chain employs TRBV12-3 or TRBV12-4 and TRBJ2-5; 8 nucleotides agree with TRBD2. The CDR3 sequence is 15 residues long. J lost 5 bases, V lost 2 bases, and 7 bases had no gene match. CDR3 DNA sequence: TGTGCCAGCAGTTTACGACGGGGGGGCGGTGAGACCCAGTACTTC. Its translation is CASSLRRGGGETQYF.

Regarding this clonotype: Since a much larger clone is just one base distant, this may be a read error. The J gene is TRBJ2-1, the V gene TRBV11-2; no definite D call. The CDR3 has 13 amino acids. In germline, CDR1 is SGHAT, CDR2 FQNNGV. CDR3 loop: CAGSSSPGNEQFF. The CDR3 DNA reads as TGTGCCGGCAGTTCCAGCCCCGGGAATGAGCAGTTCTTC. Drawing the rest from reference TRBV11-2 and TRBJ2-1, the complete variable domain is EAGVAQSPRYKIIEKRQSVAFWCNPISGHATLYWYQQILGQGPKLLIQFQNNGVVDDSQLPKDRFSAERLKGVDSTLKIQPAKLEDSAVYLCAGSSSPGNEQFFGPGTRLTVL.

About this clonotype itself: A clone one base away is much larger, so this may be a read error. The chain carries TRBV5-1 and TRBJ1-5; TRBD1 aligns across 11 bases. Germline V gene sequence: CDR1 SGHRS, CDR2 YFSETQ. The CDR3 has 15 amino acids. The V segment lost 6 bases and the J segment 6 bases; nucleotides outside the gene matches: 8. The CDR3 spells CASNPGQGGVQPQHF. The DNA for the CDR3 is TGCGCCAGCAACCCGGGACAGGGGGGCGTTCAGCCCCAGCATTTT.

As concerns this clonotype: The CDR3 does not end in the conserved phenylalanine or tryptophan, so this is likely a read error. It is unclear where the CDR3 begins or ends on the DNA, so no DNA is shown, and the CDR3 is as TCRdb lists it. The V gene is TRBV21-1, the J gene TRBJ2-3. TRBV21-1 is reported as a pseudogene. The CDR3 adds up to 12 amino acids, both ends counted. CDR3 in amino acids: CASSLLVDTQYL.

The rearrangement uses TRBV5-1 and TRBJ2-6; 7 nucleotides agree with TRBD2. Germline loops: CDR1 SGHRS, CDR2 YFSETQ. The CDR3 spans 16 residues. V gave up 0 bases and J gave up 2 bases; unmatched junction bases: 2. The chain's CDR3 is CASSLGRGAGANVLTF. The CDR3 nucleotides are TGCGCCAGCAGCTTGGGACGGGGGGCTGGGGCCAACGTCCTGACTTTC.

The chain couples TRBV2 to TRBJ1-5; 7 bases map to TRBD1. The CDR3 runs to 17 residues. Germline V gene sequence: CDR1 SNHLY, CDR2 FYNNEI. Unmatched junction bases numbered 8, after V lost 3 bases and J lost 0 bases. Here the CDR3 reads CASSERGTDHSNQPQHF. Written as DNA, the CDR3 is TGTGCCAGCAGTGAGAGAGGGACAGATCATAGCAATCAGCCCCAGCATTTT.

About this clonotype: This could be a read error, since a much larger clone is one nucleotide away. V gene TRBV28 combines with J gene TRBJ2-7, with unresolved D. CDR3 length: 12 amino acids. Per germline, CDR1 MDHEN and CDR2 SYDVKM. The CDR3 spells CACSGLSNEQYF. The DNA of the CDR3 is TGTGCCTGCAGTGGTCTCAGCAACGAGCAGTACTTC.

Many counts were recorded for this clonotype. The rearrangement links TRBV3-1 to TRBJ1-2; D not certain. CDR1 and CDR2 (germline): LGHDT, YNNKEL (reference sequence). V was pared by 0 bases and J by 4 bases, with 6 bases between. This CDR3 is built from 13 residues. The CDR3 region has the DNA TGTGCCAGCAGCCAAGATTGGATCTATGGCTACACCTTC. Its translation is CASSQDWIYGYTF.

This clonotype was recorded many times. The CDR3 sequence: CSAGRPQTDGYTF. CDR3 bases: TGCAGTGCTGGACGACCCCAGACAGATGGCTACACCTTC. The chain carries TRBV20-1 and TRBJ1-2; maybe TRBD1 (5 bases). The V gene lost 5 bases and the J gene lost 6 bases, with 16 bases spanning the gap. Germline-derived CDR1 and CDR2 are DFQATT and SNEGSKA (reference sequence). The CDR3 is 13 residues long.

A word on this clonotype: With a much larger clone just one base away, this may be a read error. This rearrangement joins TRBV7-6 to TRBJ1-5; possible D gene TRBD1, 6 bases. This CDR3 has 16 amino acids. Germline assignment: CDR1 SGHVS and CDR2 FNYEAQ. V lost 5 bases and J 0 bases, leaving 14 bases between the germline ends. The CDR3, as DNA: TGTGCCAGCAGCCTGGGGACAACAGATAGCAATCAGCCCCAGCATTTT. Encoded protein: CASSLGTTDSNQPQHF. Full variable domain (remainder filled in from reference TRBV7-6 and TRBJ1-5): GAGVSQSPRYKVTKRGQDVALRCDPISGHVSLYWYRQALGQGPEFLTYFNYEAQQDKSGLPNDRFSAERPEGSISTLTIQRTEQRDSAMYRCASSLGTTDSNQPQHFGDGTRLSIL.

This clonotype has only a few counts. This chain uses TRBV12-3 or TRBV12-4 with TRBJ2-7, with a possible D match to TRBD1 (6 bases). Trimming stripped 5 bases from V and 9 bases from J, with 23 bases between. The CDR3 spans 15 residues. In DNA, the CDR3 is TGTGCCAGCAGTCCCGGGGACAACTCCTACAATGTGCAGTACTTC. Translating gives CASSPGDNSYNVQYF.

This clonotype was observed a few times. Sequence at one end of the junction differs from germline and may be a read error. The CDR3 DNA reads TGTACCAGCAGTTACGGGTCTAGCGGGCCCCGCTACGAGCAGTACTTC. Residues: CTSSYGSSGPRYEQYF. V is TRBV6-2 or TRBV6-3 and J is TRBJ2-7, with 8 bases identical to TRBD2. Germline V gene lookup returns CDR1 MNHEY and CDR2 SVGEGT. This CDR3 has 16 amino acids.

This clonotype has at least ten counts. This rearrangement joins TRBV20-1 to TRBJ1-5; no clear D gene. Per the germline V gene, CDR1 is DFQATT and CDR2 is SNEGSKA (reference sequence). V lost 0 bases and J 0 bases, leaving 12 bases between the germline ends. This CDR3 has 16 amino acids. Here the CDR3 reads CSARDLTAYSNQPQHF. DNA of the CDR3: TGCAGTGCTAGAGATCTCACAGCTTATAGCAATCAGCCCCAGCATTTT.

This clonotype has a count of ten or more. The chain has TRBV5-1 and TRBJ2-1, with D possibly TRBD1 on 6 matching bases. The length of the CDR3 is 14 residues. Trimming stripped 4 bases from V and 5 bases from J, with 13 bases between. From germline, CDR1 is SGHRS and CDR2 YFSETQ. The CDR3 region is CASSVGTTNNEQFF. The CDR3 DNA reads as TGCGCCAGCAGCGTCGGGACAACCAACAATGAGCAGTTCTTC.